What follows is one TCR beta chain and its context. This CDR3 has 12 amino acids. Trimming took off 6 bases at V and 4 bases at J, with 7 bases between the two ends. CDR1 LNHDA and CDR2 SQIVND come from the germline V gene (reference sequence). These data originate in a study of sequential checkpoint blockade in melanoma. Regarding treatment: randomized to nivolumab then ipilimumab (arm A) or the reverse (arm B). Libraries were prepared by immunoSEQ multiplex PCR; TCRdb keeps only in-frame clonotypes and omits some of them. This table has approximately 6,100 clones, roughly 52% appearing once. Specimen: CD8+ T cells sorted from blood (inferred from file names), collected from a patient given nivolumab and ipilimumab in sequence. This chain connects TRBV19 to TRBJ1-5; the D gene is possibly TRBD1 (5 bases). The receptor's source is a human donor with melanoma. DNA of the CDR3: TGTGCCAGTAGGGCAGGGAATCAGCCCCAGCATTTT. Its protein is CASRAGNQPQHF.